A single sample is the source of the 28 T cell receptor beta chains below, sequenced in a study of OX40 agonist ivuxolimab in advanced cancers. Profiled with immunoSEQ multiplex PCR; TCRdb holds only in-frame clones, not every one. Of approximately 82,000 clones detected, approximately 84% appear once; the ten largest clones hold roughly 25%. The sample here was CD4+ or CD8+ T cells sorted from blood, taken in a trial of the OX40 agonist ivuxolimab. Source of these receptors: an adult with an advanced solid tumor such as melanoma, head and neck, liver or kidney cancer.

The chain couples TRBV6-1 to TRBJ2-2, with D maybe TRBD2 (5 bases). Between the trimmed V and J ends, which lost 5 bases and 7 bases, there was a span of 5 bases. Germline CDR1 reads MNHNS; CDR2 reads SASEGT. The CDR3 spans 11 residues. This chain's CDR3 is CASSRGGELFF. The CDR3 nucleotides read TGTGCCAGCAGTCGGGGCGGGGAGCTGTTTTTT.

The chain uses TRBV28 and TRBJ1-1, with D maybe TRBD1 (5 bases). V was cut by 11 bases and J by 5 bases, with 15 bases left in between. CDR1 is MDHEN, CDR2 SYDVKM, per germline. This CDR3 spans 12 amino acids. CDR3 region: CALGGGFTEAFF. The CDR3 DNA is TGTGCCCTCGGGGGGGGTTTTACTGAAGCTTTCTTT.

The V call is TRBV5-5, the J call TRBJ2-1; D is unclear. This CDR3 contains 13 residues. Germline loops: CDR1 SGHKS, CDR2 YYEKEE (reference sequence). The ends were cut back, 2 bases at V and 9 bases at J, with 12 bases in the middle. The CDR3 bases are TGTGCCAGCAGCTTAGGCACTGGGGTTGAGCAGTTCTTC. Amino acid sequence: CASSLGTGVEQFF.

The chain is built from TRBV29-1 and TRBJ2-7; D not resolved. V was cut by 4 bases and J by 6 bases, with 10 bases left in between. CDR3 length: 11 residues. From germline, CDR1 is SQVTM and CDR2 ANQGSEA. This CDR3 is CSVGSGIEQYF. The CDR3 DNA is TGCAGCGTTGGGTCTGGGATCGAGCAGTACTTC.

The V and J genes are TRBV21-1 and TRBJ2-2; TRBD1, as called in the table, went unchecked against the DNA. TRBV21-1 is reported as a pseudogene. This CDR3 spans 21 amino acids. In DNA, the CDR3 is TGTGCCAGCAGCAGTAGGGGTGGTTTGTCAACCGCTACGGCGAACACCGGGGAGCTGTTTTTT. Its protein product is CASSSRGGLSTATANTGELFF.

The J gene is TRBJ2-1, the V gene TRBV9; D uncertain. Trimming shortened V by 0 bases and J by 4 bases, and 11 bases separated the two germline ends. Germline V CDR1 and CDR2: SGDLS, YYNGEE. The CDR3 spans 15 residues. For the CDR3, the DNA is TGTGCCAGCAGCGTAGATGTAGGCGGATACAATGAGCAGTTCTTC. Translation gives CASSVDVGGYNEQFF.

This clone was seen just once. CDR3 in DNA: TGTGCCAGCAGTTCCCCAGGCGCCAAAAACATTCAGTACTTC. The encoded protein is CASSSPGAKNIQYF. J is TRBJ2-4 and V is TRBV6-5; D is unclear. The germline gives CDR1 MNHEY, CDR2 SVGAGI. The CDR3 has 14 residues. Between the trimmed V and J ends, which lost 4 bases and 1 base, there was a span of 8 bases.

The chain employs TRBV4-3 and TRBJ1-5; 9 nucleotides agree with TRBD1. Germline V gives CDR1 LGHNA, CDR2 YSLEER. The CDR3 spans 15 residues. The V gene end was trimmed by 4 bases and the J gene end by 7 bases; junction bases not matched to a gene: 8. CDR3 protein: CASSLSGQGDQPQHF. CDR3 nucleotides: TGCGCCAGCAGCCTTTCGGGACAGGGAGACCAGCCCCAGCATTTT.

This clone was detected only once. The rearrangement joins TRBV7-8 to TRBJ2-1; 7 nucleotides agree with TRBD2. The CDR3 totals 14 residues. Germline V gene lookup returns CDR1 SGHVS and CDR2 FQNEAQ. V lost 5 bases to trimming and J lost 6 bases; unmatched junction nucleotides: 7. The CDR3 DNA is TGTGCCAGCAGCCCCCGGGGGGATGGCAATGAGCAGTTCTTC. This encodes CASSPRGDGNEQFF.

The chain couples TRBV5-1 to TRBJ2-7; D is possibly TRBD1 (6 bases). This CDR3 comprises 14 residues. V lost 3 bases to trimming and J lost 6 bases, with 16 bases between them. Germline CDR1 and CDR2: SGHRS and YFSETQ. This CDR3 reads CASSSPGQDPEQYF. The CDR3 DNA is TGCGCCAGCAGCTCGCCGGGACAAGATCCCGAGCAGTACTTC.

The V call is TRBV5-1, the J call TRBJ2-5; D is uncertain. In germline, CDR1 is SGHRS, CDR2 YFSETQ. This CDR3 is built from 13 residues. V was cut by 2 bases and J by 2 bases, with 7 bases left in between. The CDR3 region has the DNA TGCGCCAGCAGCTTTGGAGTTCAAGAGACCCAGTACTTC. Protein: CASSFGVQETQYF.

The chain joins TRBV4-1 to TRBJ1-2, with D possibly TRBD1 on 6 matching bases. The CDR3 runs 16 residues. From germline, CDR1 is MGHRA and CDR2 YSYEKL. V lost 0 bases and J 0 bases, leaving 11 bases between the germline ends. The CDR3 spells CASSQDSQGTNYGYTF. The CDR3 nucleotides read TGCGCCAGCAGCCAAGATAGTCAGGGGACTAACTATGGCTACACCTTC.

This chain links TRBV19 with TRBJ1-1, with D perhaps matching TRBD1 (5 bases). Trimming cost V 8 bases and J 5 bases, with 18 bases left between them. Germline V CDR1 and CDR2: LNHDA, SQIVND (reference sequence). This CDR3 contains 14 residues. The CDR3 DNA reads as TGTGCCAGTGGCCCGAGAGGGCGGGGGACTGAAGCTTTCTTT. The encoded protein is CASGPRGRGTEAFF.

V is TRBV7-9 and J is TRBJ2-5; 7 bases match TRBD1. The germline gives CDR1 SEHNR, CDR2 FQNEAQ (reference sequence). Trimming took 5 bases from V and 4 from J; bases not matched to a gene: 13. The CDR3 contains 16 residues. The CDR3 DNA reads TGTGCCAGCAGCGCACAAACAGGGGATCGGGGAGAGACCCAGTACTTC. Translating gives CASSAQTGDRGETQYF.

The chain recombines TRBV29-1 with TRBJ2-7, with 10 bases fitting TRBD1. CDR3 size: 13 residues. The germline V gene encodes CDR1 SQVTM and CDR2 ANQGSEA. The ends lost 5 bases at V and 7 bases at J; junction bases unmatched: 8. In DNA form, the CDR3 reads TGCAGCGTTCCCGGGACAGGGGTTTATGAGCAGTACTTC. Amino acid sequence: CSVPGTGVYEQYF.

The genes are TRBV4-3 and TRBJ1-1; tentative D call: TRBD1 (5 bases). Germline loops: CDR1 LGHNA, CDR2 YSLEER. This CDR3 is 14 amino acids long. V lost 3 bases and J 6 bases, leaving 14 bases between the germline ends. The CDR3 region is CASSHKLGRPEAFF. The CDR3 DNA follows: TGCGCCAGCAGCCATAAATTGGGGCGTCCTGAAGCTTTCTTT.

The V and J genes are TRBV4-1 and TRBJ2-3; 7 bases map to TRBD1. The CDR3 is 15 residues long. The junction had 4 bases not matched to a gene; V was cut back by 0 bases and J by 4 bases. Germline V gene data show CDR1 as MGHRA and CDR2 as YSYEKL. For the CDR3, the DNA is TGCGCCAGCAGCCAAGATAACAGGGGATCAGATACGCAGTATTTT. It is translated as CASSQDNRGSDTQYF.

This rearrangement joins TRBV5-4 to TRBJ1-2; TRBD1 is a possible D gene (5 bases). This CDR3 has 15 amino acids. The germline CDR1 and CDR2 sequences are SGHNT and YYREEE (reference sequence). With 1 base removed from V and 6 bases from J, the gap between germline ends came to 16 bases. The CDR3 coding sequence is TGTGCCAGCAGCTTGTGGGGCTCCCTCTCGCATGGCTACACCTTC. Translation: CASSLWGSLSHGYTF.

The genes are TRBV10-2 and TRBJ2-7; perhaps TRBD2 as D (6 bases). This CDR3 has 13 residues. Germline CDR1 reads WSHSY; CDR2 reads SAAADI. V lost 6 bases and J lost 3, with 12 bases in between. CDR3 in amino acids: CASRPGTVYEQYF. The CDR3 nucleotides read TGCGCCAGCAGGCCCGGGACTGTCTACGAGCAGTACTTC.

V is TRBV29-1 and J is TRBJ2-4, with D possibly being TRBD1 or TRBD2 (5 bases each). V lost 6 bases to trimming and J lost 3 bases, with 15 bases between them. The CDR3 consists of 14 residues. Germline CDR1 SQVTM, CDR2 ANQGSEA. CDR3 sequence (DNA): TGCAGCGTCGAATTAGACAGCGGCAAAAACATTCAGTACTTC. It yields the protein CSVELDSGKNIQYF.

V usage is TRBV27 and J usage is TRBJ1-3, with a weak D call TRBD1 (5 bases). The V end lost 4 bases, the J end lost 0 bases, and 13 bases lay between the germline ends. There are 16 residues in the CDR3. Germline V CDR1 and CDR2: MNHEY, SMNVEV (reference sequence). DNA of the CDR3: TGTGCCAGCAGTTCTCTGGGGCCACTCTCTGGAAACACCATATATTTT. Its protein product is CASSSLGPLSGNTIYF.

The rearrangement joins TRBV2 to TRBJ1-2, with no clear D. Trimming removed 5 bases at V and 2 bases at J, with 9 bases between. Per germline, CDR1 SNHLY and CDR2 FYNNEI. The CDR3 contains 13 residues. CDR3 sequence: CASSPDQNYGYTF. CDR3 coding DNA: TGTGCCAGCAGTCCGGACCAGAACTATGGCTACACCTTC.

The chain combines TRBV6-5 with TRBJ2-1, with D possibly matching TRBD1 (6 bases). This CDR3 region has 14 residues. Germline-derived CDR1 and CDR2 are MNHEY and SVGAGI. V was shortened by 6 bases and J by 7 bases, with 16 bases between the two germline ends. In DNA form, the CDR3 reads TGTGCCAGCAGGCCTCCCAGGGGATGGAATGAGCAGTTCTTC. It translates to CASRPPRGWNEQFF.

The gene calls are TRBV10-1 and TRBJ2-3; 11 bases are a match to TRBD2. This CDR3 contains 16 residues. V was clipped by 3 bases and J by 6 bases; unmatched bases: 8. CDR1 and CDR2 (germline): WNHNN, SYGVQD (reference sequence). The CDR3 is CASSEYLAGGPDTQYF. CDR3 nucleotides: TGCGCCAGCAGTGAATACCTAGCGGGGGGACCCGATACGCAGTATTTT.

The chain joins TRBV19 to TRBJ1-5; tentatively, D is TRBD1 (6 bases). V was clipped by 9 bases and J by 3 bases, with 15 bases between them. CDR3 length: 14 amino acids. Germline CDR1 and CDR2: LNHDA and SQIVND (reference sequence). The CDR3 bases are TGTGCCAGCAGAAACCGGGACACCAATCAGCCCCAGCATTTT. Translating it yields CASRNRDTNQPQHF.

This chain links TRBV7-9 with TRBJ2-7; 9 nucleotides agree with TRBD1. The germline gives CDR1 SEHNR, CDR2 FQNEAQ (reference sequence). The CDR3 has 16 residues. Germline trimming cut 1 base from V and 6 bases from J; bases unmatched to any gene: 10. CDR3 region: CASSLGLGTGTTEQYF. CDR3 coding DNA: TGTGCCAGCAGCTTAGGATTGGGGACAGGGACTACCGAGCAGTACTTC.

CDR3 residues: CASSFLGQGNTDTQYF. CDR3 in DNA: TGTGCCAGCAGTTTCCTCGGACAGGGTAACACAGATACGCAGTATTTT. V and J are TRBV28 and TRBJ2-3, with TRBD1 identical over 8 bases. CDR1 is MDHEN and CDR2 is SYDVKM in the germline V gene. The CDR3 loop spans 16 amino acids. The V segment lost 3 bases and the J segment 2 bases; nucleotides outside the gene matches: 7. The full variable domain, completed using reference TRBV28 and TRBJ2-3, is DVKVTQSSRYLVKRTGEKVFLECVQDMDHENMFWYRQDPGLGLRLIYFSYDVKMKEKGDIPEGYSVSREKKERFSLILESASTNQTSMYLCASSFLGQGNTDTQYFGPGTRLTVL.

This rearrangement joins TRBV10-3 to TRBJ2-6; D not certain. Per the germline V gene, CDR1 is ENHRY and CDR2 is SYGVKD. Deletions cut 0 bases from V and 4 bases from J, with 10 bases between. The CDR3 has 16 residues. The CDR3, as DNA: TGTGCCATCAGTGAGTCGAACGTTGCGGGGGCCAACGTCCTGACTTTC. Its translation: CAISESNVAGANVLTF.